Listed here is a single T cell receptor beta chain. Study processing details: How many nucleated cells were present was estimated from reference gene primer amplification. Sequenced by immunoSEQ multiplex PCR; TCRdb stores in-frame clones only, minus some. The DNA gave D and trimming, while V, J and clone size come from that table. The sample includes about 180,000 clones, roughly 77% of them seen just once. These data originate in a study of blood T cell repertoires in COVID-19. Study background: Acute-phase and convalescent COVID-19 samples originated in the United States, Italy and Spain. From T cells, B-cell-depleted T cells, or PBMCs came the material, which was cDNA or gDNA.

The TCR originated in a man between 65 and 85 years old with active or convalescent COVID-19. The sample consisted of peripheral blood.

The CDR3 DNA follows: TGTGCCAGCAGCCTGAGAGCGAGCGGGGGGGAGGATACGCAGTATTTT. Residues: CASSLRASGGEDTQYF. The chain recombines TRBV9 with TRBJ2-3, with TRBD2 identical over 10 bases. CDR1 and CDR2 from the germline V gene are SGDLS and YYNGEE. The CDR3 extends over 16 amino acids. V shed 4 bases, J shed 6 bases, and the junction held 11 bases outside the gene matches.